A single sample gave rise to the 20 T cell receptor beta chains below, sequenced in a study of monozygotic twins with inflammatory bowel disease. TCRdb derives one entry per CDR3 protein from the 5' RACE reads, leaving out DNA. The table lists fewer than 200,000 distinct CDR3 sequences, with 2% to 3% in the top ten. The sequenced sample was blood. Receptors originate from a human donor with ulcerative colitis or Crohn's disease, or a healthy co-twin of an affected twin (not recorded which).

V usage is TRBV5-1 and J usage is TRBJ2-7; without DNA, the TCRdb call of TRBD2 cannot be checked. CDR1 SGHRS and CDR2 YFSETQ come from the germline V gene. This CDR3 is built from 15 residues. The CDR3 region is CASSEDYLNISEQYF.

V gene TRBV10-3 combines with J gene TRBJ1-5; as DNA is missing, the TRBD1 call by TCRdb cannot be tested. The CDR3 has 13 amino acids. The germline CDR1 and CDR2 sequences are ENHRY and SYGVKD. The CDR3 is CATQGAPNQPQHF.

The chain's CDR3 is CSASRATSYYEQYF. This chain connects TRBV20-1 to TRBJ2-7; TCRdb's D call, TRBD1, is unchecked because there is no DNA. The CDR3 has 14 residues. The V gene's germline CDR1 is DFQATT and CDR2 SNEGSKA (reference sequence).

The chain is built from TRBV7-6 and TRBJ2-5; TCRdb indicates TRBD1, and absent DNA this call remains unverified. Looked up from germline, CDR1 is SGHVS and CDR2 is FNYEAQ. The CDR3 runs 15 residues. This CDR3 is CASSGGTAQQETQYF. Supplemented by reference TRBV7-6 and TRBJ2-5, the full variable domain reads GAGVSQSPRYKVTKRGQDVALRCDPISGHVSLYWYRQALGQGPEFLTYFNYEAQQDKSGLPNDRFSAERPEGSISTLTIQRTEQRDSAMYRCASSGGTAQQETQYFGPGTRLLVL.

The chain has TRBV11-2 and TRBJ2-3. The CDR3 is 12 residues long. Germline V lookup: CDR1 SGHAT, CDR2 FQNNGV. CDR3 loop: CASSLATDTQYF.

CDR3 protein: CASSLGRAYYGYTF. This chain joins TRBV28 and TRBJ1-2. Germline V CDR1 and CDR2: MDHEN, SYDVKM. The CDR3 runs to 14 residues.

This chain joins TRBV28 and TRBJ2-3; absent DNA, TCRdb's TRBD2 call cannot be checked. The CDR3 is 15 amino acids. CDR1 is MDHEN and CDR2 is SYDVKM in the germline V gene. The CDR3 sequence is CASSLPLGGTDTQYF.

The CDR3: CASSSLRDGLNTEAFF. This chain joins TRBV27 and TRBJ1-1. Germline V gene lookup returns CDR1 MNHEY and CDR2 SMNVEV (reference sequence). The CDR3 loop spans 16 amino acids.

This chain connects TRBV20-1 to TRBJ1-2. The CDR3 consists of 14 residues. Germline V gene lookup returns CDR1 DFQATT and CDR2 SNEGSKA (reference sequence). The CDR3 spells CSARDGQLALSYTF.

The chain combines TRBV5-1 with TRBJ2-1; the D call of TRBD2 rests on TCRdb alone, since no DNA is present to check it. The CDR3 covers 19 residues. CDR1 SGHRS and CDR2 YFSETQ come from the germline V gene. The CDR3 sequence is CASSLATSGVLSLGNEQFF.

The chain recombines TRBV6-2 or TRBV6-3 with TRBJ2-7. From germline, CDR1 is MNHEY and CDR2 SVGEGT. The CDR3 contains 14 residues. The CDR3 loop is CASSYRQLICEQYF.

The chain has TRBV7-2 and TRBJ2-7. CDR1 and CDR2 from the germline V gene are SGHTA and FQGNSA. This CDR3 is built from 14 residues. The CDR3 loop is CASRVAGEHYEQYF.

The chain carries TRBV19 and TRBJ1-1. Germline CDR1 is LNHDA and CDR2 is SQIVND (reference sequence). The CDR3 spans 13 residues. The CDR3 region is CASISGGNTEAFF.

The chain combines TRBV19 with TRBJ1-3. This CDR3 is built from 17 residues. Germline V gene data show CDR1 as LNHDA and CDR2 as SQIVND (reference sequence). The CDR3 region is CASIQATSWDSGNTIYF.

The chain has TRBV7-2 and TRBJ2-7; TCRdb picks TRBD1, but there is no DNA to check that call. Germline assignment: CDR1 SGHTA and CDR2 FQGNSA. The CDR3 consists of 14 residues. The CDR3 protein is CASSLVQGSYEQYF. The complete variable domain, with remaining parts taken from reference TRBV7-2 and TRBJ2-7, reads GAGVSQSPSNKVTEKGKDVELRCDPISGHTALYWYRQSLGQGLEFLIYFQGNSAPDKSGLPSDRFSAERTGGSVSTLTIQRTQQEDSAVYLCASSLVQGSYEQYFGPGTRLTVT.

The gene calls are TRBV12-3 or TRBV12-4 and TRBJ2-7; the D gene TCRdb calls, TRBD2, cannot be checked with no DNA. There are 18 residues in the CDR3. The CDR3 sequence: CASSLRRGSISDPYEQYF.

The CDR3 loop is CASSEYRGTPAQETQYF. The chain has TRBV25-1 and TRBJ2-5; TCRdb lists TRBD2, though no DNA is available to test this call. The germline V gene encodes CDR1 MGHDK and CDR2 SYGVNS. The CDR3 loop spans 17 amino acids.

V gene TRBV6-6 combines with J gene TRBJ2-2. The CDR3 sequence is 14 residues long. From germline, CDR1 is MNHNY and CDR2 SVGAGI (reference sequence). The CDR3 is CASSYSADTGELFF.

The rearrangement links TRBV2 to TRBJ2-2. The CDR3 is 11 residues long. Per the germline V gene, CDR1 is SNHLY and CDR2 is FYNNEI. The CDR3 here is CASTQGGELFF.

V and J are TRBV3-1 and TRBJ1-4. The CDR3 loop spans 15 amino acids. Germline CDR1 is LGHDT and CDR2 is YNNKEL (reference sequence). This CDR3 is CASSQALGTNEKLFF.